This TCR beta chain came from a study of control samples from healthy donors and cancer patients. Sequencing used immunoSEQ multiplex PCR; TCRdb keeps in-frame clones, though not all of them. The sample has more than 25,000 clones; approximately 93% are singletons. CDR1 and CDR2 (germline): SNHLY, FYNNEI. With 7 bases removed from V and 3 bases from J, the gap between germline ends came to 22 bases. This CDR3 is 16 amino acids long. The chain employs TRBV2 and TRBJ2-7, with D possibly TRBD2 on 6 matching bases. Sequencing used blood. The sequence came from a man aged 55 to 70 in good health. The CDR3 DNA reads TGTGCCAGCACCCTTAATTCCGGGAGCGGAGGCTACGAGCAGTACTTC. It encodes CASTLNSGSGGYEQYF.